The 20 T cell receptor beta chains in this list originate from one sample, sequenced in a study of CD8+ T cells in alopecia areata. The treatment denotes: oral pan-JAK inhibitor, 5-10 mg twice daily. RNA extraction and reverse transcription yielded cDNA as sequencing template. Sequencing used immunoSEQ multiplex PCR; TCRdb keeps in-frame clones, though not all of them. The sample shows 180,000 or so clones, 53% of them seen only once. Specimen: CD8+ T cells sorted from blood, collected at week 24, from a patient treated with tofacitinib. These receptors were taken from a human donor with alopecia areata.

The chain has TRBV30 and TRBJ1-2, with D unresolved. Per germline, CDR1 GTSNPN and CDR2 SVGIG (reference sequence). The CDR3 loop spans 12 amino acids. V was clipped by 8 bases and J by 6 bases, with 16 bases between them. CDR3 coding DNA: TGTGCCAGCTACTCAGCCATCGATGGCTACACCTTC. This sequence encodes CASYSAIDGYTF.

The genes are TRBV5-1 and TRBJ2-3, with unresolved D. The germline V and J ends were trimmed by 1 base and 0 bases, with 9 bases remaining between them. Germline-derived CDR1 and CDR2 are SGHRS and YFSETQ. The CDR3 extends over 15 amino acids. The CDR3 DNA reads as TGCGCCAGCAGCTTGTACGAATATAGCACAGATACGCAGTATTTT. As protein: CASSLYEYSTDTQYF.

A note on this clone: The sample carries other DNA sequences with the same CDR3. In DNA form, the CDR3 reads TGTGCCATCAGTGAAGGGGGTAATCAGCCCCAGCATTTT. This translates into CAISEGGNQPQHF. The chain combines TRBV10-3 with TRBJ1-5, with D possibly TRBD1 on 6 matching bases. The CDR3 spans 13 residues. CDR1 ENHRY and CDR2 SYGVKD come from the germline V gene. V lost 3 bases to trimming and J lost 4 bases, with 7 bases between them.

This clone was seen many times. J is TRBJ2-1 and V is TRBV9; no reliable D call. V lost 3 bases and J 8 bases, leaving 15 bases between the germline ends. From germline, CDR1 is SGDLS and CDR2 YYNGEE. The CDR3 runs to 14 residues. For the CDR3, the DNA is TGTGCCAGCAGCGGGAGAGCGAACAGCTATGAGCAGTTCTTC. It encodes CASSGRANSYEQFF.

This clone appeared a few times. V usage is TRBV19 and J usage is TRBJ1-5; D uncertain. CDR3 length: 16 amino acids. V shed 5 bases and J shed 4 bases, with 18 bases lying between them. The germline V gene encodes CDR1 LNHDA and CDR2 SQIVND (reference sequence). The CDR3 sequence: CASSPIFTTRNQPQHF. The CDR3 DNA reads TGTGCCAGTAGTCCCATCTTTACGACCAGGAATCAGCCCCAGCATTTT. Using reference TRBV19 and TRBJ1-5 for the parts outside the CDR3, the full variable domain is DGGITQSPKYLFRKEGQNVTLSCEQNLNHDAMYWYRQDPGQGLRLIYYSQIVNDFQKGDIAEGYSVSREKKESFPLTVTSAQKNPTAFYLCASSPIFTTRNQPQHFGDGTRLSIL.

This clone has just a few counts. CDR3 loop: CAWTLGVNTEAFF. CDR3 bases: TGTGCCTGGACATTGGGTGTGAACACTGAAGCTTTCTTT. The genes are TRBV30 and TRBJ1-1; the D is unclear. The CDR3 spans 13 residues. V was cut by 4 bases and J by 0 bases, with 9 bases left in between. Germline CDR1 reads GTSNPN; CDR2 reads SVGIG (reference sequence).

The V gene is TRBV30, the J gene TRBJ2-7; D is tentatively TRBD1 or TRBD2 (5 bases each). The CDR3 extends over 13 amino acids. Germline values: CDR1 GTSNPN, CDR2 SVGIG (reference sequence). Trimming stripped 1 base from V and 2 bases from J, with 9 bases between. CDR3 coding DNA: TGTGCCTGGAGTGGGGGGTCCACCTACGAGCAGTACTTC. Protein: CAWSGGSTYEQYF. The variable domain in full, completed from reference TRBV30 and TRBJ2-7, reads SQTIHQWPATLVQPVGSPLSLECTVEGTSNPNLYWYRQAAGRGLQLLFYSVGIGQISSEVPQNLSASRPQDRQFILSSKKLLLSDSGFYLCAWSGGSTYEQYFGPGTRLTVT.

This clone was seen only a few times. CDR3 loop: CAWSVSGNGELFF. CDR3 DNA sequence: TGTGCCTGGAGTGTCTCTGGGAACGGGGAGCTGTTTTTT. The chain is built from TRBV30 and TRBJ2-2; unclear D gene. Trimming pared 0 bases from V and 7 bases from J, leaving 9 bases between. The germline CDR1 and CDR2 sequences are GTSNPN and SVGIG (reference sequence). CDR3 length: 13 residues.

The sample holds a few counts of this clone. This sequence joins TRBV29-1 and TRBJ1-2; D not resolved. CDR3 length: 11 amino acids. CDR1 is SQVTM and CDR2 is ANQGSEA in the germline V gene. As DNA, the CDR3 is TGCGTGTCCCAAGGAACCTATGGCTACACCTTC. Translating gives CVSQGTYGYTF.

V and J are TRBV2 and TRBJ2-7; D gene uncertain. Germline V CDR1 and CDR2: SNHLY, FYNNEI. CDR3 length: 10 residues. Trimming left V 3 bases short and J 4 bases short, with 1 base between. Written as DNA, the CDR3 is TGTGCCAGCAGTGATTACGAGCAGTACTTC. Translated: CASSDYEQYF. Variable domain in full (rest from reference TRBV2 and TRBJ2-7): EPEVTQTPSHQVTQMGQEVILRCVPISNHLYFYWYRQILGQKVEFLVSFYNNEISEKSEIFDDQFSVERPDGSNFTLKIRSTKLEDSAMYFCASSDYEQYFGPGTRLTVT.

The rearrangement uses TRBV30 and TRBJ1-4; perhaps TRBD1 as D (5 bases). V gave up 4 bases and J gave up 8 bases, with 14 bases separating them. The CDR3 consists of 13 residues. CDR1 and CDR2 (germline): GTSNPN, SVGIG (reference sequence). DNA of the CDR3: TGTGCCTGGAATTTAGGGGCTGGGGAAAAACTGTTTTTT. This sequence encodes CAWNLGAGEKLFF.

The table lists this clone with a few counts. The rearrangement joins TRBV27 to TRBJ2-7; the match to TRBD2 covers 7 bases. V lost 1 base, J lost 0 bases, and 15 bases stayed unmatched. The CDR3 is made up of 19 amino acids. CDR1 and CDR2 from the germline V gene are MNHEY and SMNVEV (reference sequence). CDR3 DNA sequence: TGTGCCAGCAGTTTATTTGGCGGGGGAAAGGGAAAGAGCTCCTACGAGCAGTACTTC. It codes for CASSLFGGGKGKSSYEQYF.

A few counts support this clone. The rearrangement joins TRBV6-6 to TRBJ2-2; D is unresolved. The CDR3 is made up of 15 amino acids. Germline V gene data show CDR1 as MNHNY and CDR2 as SVGAGI (reference sequence). Trimming left V 5 bases short and J 5 bases short, with 15 bases between. CDR3 coding DNA: TGTGCCAGCAGTCCCCGCAGCGCCGGAACCGGGGAGCTGTTTTTT. It is translated as CASSPRSAGTGELFF.

This clone showed up just a few times. The chain couples TRBV7-6 to TRBJ2-5, with 11 bases identical to TRBD2. Trimming took 4 bases from V and 5 from J; bases not matched to a gene: 6. The CDR3 spans 15 residues. Germline CDR1 SGHVS, CDR2 FNYEAQ. The CDR3 is CASSSSSGGRETQYF. The CDR3 region has the DNA TGTGCCAGCAGCTCCTCTAGCGGGGGGCGGGAGACCCAGTACTTC.

The rearrangement links TRBV13 to TRBJ2-1; 9 bases fit TRBD2. Germline CDR1 PRHDT, CDR2 FYEKMQ (reference sequence). Trimming removed 4 bases from V and 8 bases from J; junction bases left unmatched: 9. This CDR3 is 15 amino acids long. DNA of the CDR3: TGTGCCAGCAGCTCTCGGCGGGGGGGCCACTATGAGCAGTTCTTC. Translated, it gives CASSSRRGGHYEQFF.

This clone appeared a single time. This sequence joins TRBV29-1 and TRBJ2-3, with a possible D match to TRBD1 (6 bases). Germline V gene sequence: CDR1 SQVTM, CDR2 ANQGSEA. Trimming took 7 bases from V and 0 from J, leaving 14 bases between them. There are 14 residues in the CDR3. CDR3: CSASGTPSTDTQYF. The CDR3 DNA follows: TGCAGCGCCTCAGGGACACCTAGCACAGATACGCAGTATTTT.

Worth noting for this clone: Different DNA sequences within this sample yield the same CDR3. The chain combines TRBV20-1 with TRBJ1-1, with unresolved D. Germline lookup yields CDR1 DFQATT and CDR2 SNEGSKA (reference sequence). V was trimmed by 3 bases and J by 3 bases, leaving 5 bases between them. CDR3 length: 11 amino acids. Here the CDR3 reads CSASTYTEAFF. The DNA of the CDR3 is TGCAGTGCTAGCACATACACTGAAGCTTTCTTT.

The chain has TRBV29-1 and TRBJ1-2, with 8 bases lining up with TRBD1. V lost 0 bases, J lost 5 bases, and 5 bases stayed unmatched. Germline-derived CDR1 and CDR2 are SQVTM and ANQGSEA. CDR3 size: 14 residues. CDR3 sequence (DNA): TGCAGCGTTGAAGACAGGGGGCGAAGGTATGGCTACACCTTC. This sequence encodes CSVEDRGRRYGYTF.

The CDR3 sequence: CASSLRQNTEAFF. Written as DNA, the CDR3 is TGTGCCAGCAGTTTGAGGCAGAACACTGAAGCTTTCTTT. V is TRBV27 and J is TRBJ1-1; D unresolved. The V gene lost 3 bases and the J gene lost 1 base, with 6 bases spanning the gap. Germline loops: CDR1 MNHEY, CDR2 SMNVEV (reference sequence). There are 13 residues in the CDR3.

The table lists this clone with a few counts. The V call is TRBV15, the J call TRBJ2-2; no clear D gene. V gave up 1 base and J gave up 1 base, with 10 bases separating them. The length of the CDR3 is 16 residues. The germline gives CDR1 LNHNV, CDR2 YYDKDF (reference sequence). The CDR3 here is CATSRGPDLNTGELFF. The CDR3 region has the DNA TGTGCCACCAGCAGAGGACCGGACCTGAACACCGGGGAGCTGTTTTTT.